The rows below give T cell receptor beta chains drawn from one sample of a study of CD8 T cells in Susac syndrome. TCRdb re-derived calls from the immunoSEQ multiplex PCR reads in MiXCR, one entry per CDR3 protein. This sample carries approximately 160,000 distinct CDR3 sequences, roughly 94% of them seen once, and the ten largest clones take almost 0.095%. What was sequenced was CD4+ T cells from PBMCs. These receptor sequences come from a human donor with multiple sclerosis. The CDR3 runs from the conserved cysteine through the conserved F or W. D genes are given only for firm matches. The size field is filled for only some rows; it gives once, few, many or a size class.

abundance	v_gene	len	j_gene	d_gene	CDR3aa	CDR3nt
NA	TRBV12-3/TRBV12-4	13	TRBJ1-5	NA	CASILRGAGPQHF	TGTGCCAGCATCCTCAGAGGGGCAGGGCCCCAGCATTTT
NA	TRBV28	13	TRBJ2-5	NA	CASISAVQETQYF	TGTGCCAGCATCTCTGCGGTCCAAGAGACCCAGTACTTC
NA	TRBV9	16	TRBJ2-1	TRBD2	CASSVVRTRADNEQFF	TGTGCCAGCAGCGTAGTCCGGACTAGGGCCGACAATGAGCAGTTCTTC
NA	TRBV29-1	11	TRBJ1-1	NA	CSVDRTAEAFF	TGCAGCGTTGATCGCACCGCTGAAGCTTTCTTT
NA	TRBV5-5	16	TRBJ2-2	NA	CASSLVSGFRTGELFF	TGTGCCAGCAGCTTGGTTTCCGGGTTTCGCACCGGGGAGCTGTTTTTT
NA	TRBV20-1	15	TRBJ2-6	NA	CSASGTNSGANVLTF	TGCAGTGCTAGCGGAACTAACTCTGGGGCCAACGTCCTGACTTTC
NA	TRBV29-1	14	TRBJ2-7	NA	CSVEWVGHNYEQYF	TGCAGCGTTGAATGGGTGGGACATAATTACGAGCAGTACTTC
NA	TRBV7-2	15	TRBJ1-2	NA	CASSLIPSGNYGYTF	TGTGCCAGCAGCTTGATACCATCCGGCAACTATGGCTACACCTTC
NA	TRBV18	15	TRBJ1-2	NA	CASSAPTGPSYGYTF	TGTGCCAGCTCAGCCCCGACAGGCCCTTCCTATGGCTACACCTTC
NA	TRBV5-1	15	TRBJ2-7	NA	CASSLEGSAPGEQYF	TGCGCCAGCAGCTTGGAGGGTAGCGCGCCGGGTGAGCAGTACTTC
NA	TRBV3-1	14	TRBJ2-1	NA	CASSQGQFYNEQFF	TGTGCCAGCAGCCAGGGACAATTCTACAATGAGCAGTTCTTC
NA	TRBV7-2	13	TRBJ1-3	TRBD1	CASSTGGGNTIYF	TGTGCCAGCAGTACAGGGGGTGGAAACACCATATATTTT
NA	TRBV29-1	15	TRBJ2-3	TRBD2	CSVGDERGSTDTQYF	TGCAGCGTGGGGGATGAGCGGGGTAGCACAGATACGCAGTATTTT
NA	TRBV5-4	17	TRBJ1-3	NA	CASSPGQSGHIGNTIYF	TGTGCCAGCAGCCCCGGTCAGTCGGGACATATTGGAAACACCATATATTTT
NA	TRBV27	14	TRBJ2-7	NA	CASSSVGSSYEQYF	TGTGCCAGCAGTTCTGTCGGTAGCTCCTACGAGCAGTACTTC
NA	TRBV5-1	14	TRBJ1-5	NA	CASSLDGSDQPQHF	TGCGCCAGCAGCTTGGACGGAAGTGATCAGCCCCAGCATTTT
once	TRBV19	12	TRBJ2-1	NA	CASRSSGPEQFF	TGTGCCAGTAGGAGTAGCGGCCCAGAGCAGTTCTTC
NA	TRBV11-3	15	TRBJ1-2	NA	CASSGGDRATYGYTF	TGTGCCAGCAGCGGCGGGGACCGCGCCACCTATGGCTACACCTTC
NA	TRBV20-1	13	TRBJ2-3	NA	CSARSGSTDTQYF	TGCAGTGCGAGGAGCGGAAGCACAGATACGCAGTATTTT
NA	TRBV3-1	13	TRBJ1-1	TRBD1	CASRGQPSLEAFF	TGTGCCAGCAGGGGACAGCCAAGCCTTGAAGCTTTCTTT
NA	TRBV14	15	TRBJ2-3	TRBD2	CASSPVGRGTDTQYF	TGTGCCAGCAGCCCCGTGGGGAGGGGCACAGATACGCAGTATTTT
NA	TRBV7-2	13	TRBJ1-2	TRBD1	CASSQGGLNGYTF	TGTGCCAGCAGCCAAGGGGGCTTGAATGGCTACACCTTC
NA	TRBV6-5	15	TRBJ2-2	NA	CASSYLTLGIGELFF	TGTGCCAGCAGTTACTTGACCCTCGGGATCGGGGAGCTGTTTTTT